A single sample gave rise to the 20 T cell receptor beta chains below, sequenced in a study of T cell responses to AZD1222 COVID-19 vaccine. TCRdb's table, derived via immunoSEQ multiplex PCR, lists solely in-frame clones and lacks some. The sample shows about 98,000 clones, approximately 88% of them seen only once. Material: peripheral blood, obtained on day 0 of AZD1222 vaccination. These receptors originate from an adult in good health.

J is TRBJ2-7 and V is TRBV6-2 or TRBV6-3; a possible D gene is TRBD1 (6 bases). The CDR3 is 15 amino acids. Trimming stripped 5 bases from V and 4 bases from J, with 18 bases between. Germline loops: CDR1 MNHEY, CDR2 SVGEGT. The CDR3 region is CASSVDTGTKYEQYF. The CDR3 DNA reads TGTGCCAGCAGTGTCGATACCGGGACAAAGTACGAGCAGTACTTC.

The DNA of the CDR3 is TGCGCCAGCAGCATAGCGGGGGGCCCTAGGGGGCAGTACTTC. Translated: CASSIAGGPRGQYF. The chain has TRBV5-1 and TRBJ2-7; the match to TRBD2 covers 10 bases. The CDR3 has 14 amino acids. V lost 4 bases and J lost 9; bases outside the gene matches: 10. Germline-derived CDR1 and CDR2 are SGHRS and YFSETQ.

The rearrangement joins TRBV5-1 to TRBJ2-1; 7 bases fit TRBD1. J gave up 3 bases and V 3 bases, and 0 bases lay outside the gene matches. Germline V gene sequence: CDR1 SGHRS, CDR2 YFSETQ. The CDR3 has 13 residues. The DNA for the CDR3 is TGCGCCAGCAGCTGGACAGGCTACAATGAGCAGTTCTTC. The encoded protein is CASSWTGYNEQFF.

This clone was counted a single time. The chain employs TRBV7-2 and TRBJ1-5, with a tentative D call TRBD1 (5 bases). V gave up 5 bases and J gave up 0 bases, with 11 bases separating them. The length of the CDR3 is 15 residues. Germline loops: CDR1 SGHTA, CDR2 FQGNSA. The CDR3 loop is CASSKSTASNQPQHF. CDR3 nucleotides: TGTGCCAGCAGCAAATCGACAGCTAGCAATCAGCCCCAGCATTTT. The entire variable domain, with the rest obtained from reference TRBV7-2 and TRBJ1-5, is as follows: GAGVSQSPSNKVTEKGKDVELRCDPISGHTALYWYRQSLGQGLEFLIYFQGNSAPDKSGLPSDRFSAERTGGSVSTLTIQRTQQEDSAVYLCASSKSTASNQPQHFGDGTRLSIL.

The sample holds one count of this clone. The chain combines TRBV5-3 with TRBJ1-1; D is ambiguous. TRBV5-3 is classed as an ORF, of uncertain function. The CDR3 runs 15 residues. Trimming took off 2 bases at V and 1 base at J, with 12 bases between the two ends. Here the CDR3 reads CARSFHCGKNTEAFF. CDR3 bases: TGTGCCAGAAGCTTTCATTGCGGCAAGAACACTGAAGCTTTCTTT.

The chain employs TRBV5-1 and TRBJ1-1; D is possibly TRBD1 (6 bases). The germline V and J ends were trimmed by 4 bases and 4 bases, with 17 bases remaining between them. CDR1 SGHRS and CDR2 YFSETQ come from the germline V gene. The CDR3 contains 15 residues. This CDR3 reads CASSPKPGHTTEAFF. The CDR3 DNA reads as TGCGCCAGCAGCCCGAAACCGGGACATACCACTGAAGCTTTCTTT.

The chain is built from TRBV19 and TRBJ1-1; 11 bases match TRBD1. The V gene's germline CDR1 is LNHDA and CDR2 SQIVND (reference sequence). V trimming: 7 bases; J trimming: 0 bases; junction bases outside the gene matches: 4. This CDR3 region has 15 residues. The CDR3 DNA reads as TGTGCCAGTAACAGGGACAGGGGGATGAACACTGAAGCTTTCTTT. This gives the protein CASNRDRGMNTEAFF.

This rearrangement joins TRBV3-1 (or the pseudogene TRBV3-2) to TRBJ2-1; possible D gene TRBD1, 6 bases. The germline gives CDR1 LGHDT, CDR2 YNNKEL (reference sequence). The CDR3 totals 15 residues. The V gene lost 3 bases and the J gene lost 3 bases, with 12 bases spanning the gap. In DNA form, the CDR3 reads TGTGCCAGCAGCCACGGGCAGGGGAACTACAATGAGCAGTTCTTC. Translated: CASSHGQGNYNEQFF.

The chain joins TRBV27 to TRBJ1-1, with 10 bases lining up with TRBD1. CDR3 length: 16 residues. V shed 4 bases and J 4 bases; nucleotides not matched to a gene: 9. Looked up from germline, CDR1 is MNHEY and CDR2 is SMNVEV (reference sequence). CDR3 nucleotides: TGTGCCAGCAGTTCCCGGGACAGGGGTCCCTTCACTGAAGCTTTCTTT. Translated, it gives CASSSRDRGPFTEAFF.

A single count supports this clone. The gene calls are TRBV19 and TRBJ2-3, with D perhaps matching TRBD2 (5 bases). Trimming took off 3 bases at V and 1 base at J, with 11 bases between the two ends. This CDR3 comprises 15 residues. Germline V gene lookup returns CDR1 LNHDA and CDR2 SQIVND (reference sequence). This chain's CDR3 is CASSIGISGTDTQYF. DNA of the CDR3: TGTGCCAGTAGTATCGGGATTAGCGGCACAGATACGCAGTATTTT.

The chain links TRBV11-3 to TRBJ1-1; perhaps TRBD1 as D (6 bases). This CDR3 is built from 13 residues. The V gene lost 4 bases and the J gene lost 4 bases, with 10 bases spanning the gap. Looked up from germline, CDR1 is SGHNT and CDR2 is YENEEA. CDR3 sequence reads: CASSYRVSTEAFF. The CDR3 coding sequence is TGTGCCAGCAGCTACAGGGTTAGCACTGAAGCTTTCTTT.

The rearrangement links TRBV15 to TRBJ2-1; 13 bases fit TRBD2. This CDR3 is built from 17 residues. Germline trimming cut 1 base from V and 9 bases from J; bases unmatched to any gene: 9. Germline V gives CDR1 LNHNV, CDR2 YYDKDF (reference sequence). The CDR3 is CATSRGETSGRNSEQFF. Written as DNA, the CDR3 is TGTGCCACCAGCAGAGGAGAGACTAGCGGGAGGAACAGTGAGCAGTTCTTC.

The V gene is TRBV18, the J gene TRBJ1-2, with a tentative D call TRBD1 (5 bases). The CDR3 has 11 residues. Germline CDR1 KGHSH, CDR2 LQKENI. V shed 4 bases and J shed 6 bases, with 6 bases lying between them. CDR3 nucleotide sequence: TGTGCCAGCTCACTCAGGGATGGCTACACCTTC. Residues: CASSLRDGYTF.

The chain joins TRBV7-6 to TRBJ1-3, with 9 bases that match TRBD1. Per germline, CDR1 SGHVS and CDR2 FNYEAQ. With V trimmed by 1 base and J by 10 bases, 23 bases remained unmatched. The CDR3 length is 20 residues. CDR3 DNA sequence: TGTGCCAGCAGCTTAGGATCCGGGACAGGGACCCCGGATCCGGAAAGGACCATATATTTT. Translating it yields CASSLGSGTGTPDPERTIYF.

This chain connects TRBV11-3 to TRBJ2-7; D possibly uses TRBD1 or TRBD2 (5 bases each). Between the trimmed V and J ends, which lost 5 bases and 0 bases, there was a span of 14 bases. This CDR3 is built from 15 residues. Germline loops: CDR1 SGHNT, CDR2 YENEEA. CDR3: CASSPGSGSSYEQYF. DNA of the CDR3: TGTGCCAGCAGCCCCGGATCAGGGAGCTCCTACGAGCAGTACTTC.

This sequence joins TRBV30 and TRBJ2-6, with D maybe TRBD2 (6 bases). The CDR3 runs 17 residues. Germline V gives CDR1 GTSNPN, CDR2 SVGIG (reference sequence). Trimming shortened V by 1 base and J by 2 bases, and 15 bases separated the two germline ends. CDR3 in amino acids: CAWSALPGEAGANVLTF. The DNA of the CDR3 is TGTGCCTGGAGTGCCCTTCCTGGGGAGGCTGGGGCCAACGTCCTGACTTTC.

V gene TRBV5-8 combines with J gene TRBJ2-7; the D gene is possibly TRBD1 (5 bases). With 4 bases removed from V and 3 bases from J, the gap between germline ends came to 17 bases. The CDR3 loop spans 15 amino acids. Germline lookup yields CDR1 SGHTS and CDR2 YDEGEE. The CDR3 sequence: CASSQGHATIYEQYF. The CDR3 DNA is TGTGCCAGCAGCCAAGGACACGCCACCATCTACGAGCAGTACTTC.

This chain links TRBV3-1 (or the pseudogene TRBV3-2) with TRBJ2-7; 9 bases are shared with TRBD2. CDR1 and CDR2 (germline): LGHDT, YNNKEL (reference sequence). The V and J ends lost 4 bases and 3 bases, in that order; junction bases with no gene match: 10. CDR3 length: 16 residues. The CDR3: CASSPRASGMNYEQYF. CDR3 bases: TGTGCCAGCAGCCCTAGGGCTAGCGGGATGAACTACGAGCAGTACTTC.

Only one count was recorded for this clone. The rearrangement links TRBV20-1 to TRBJ1-1; no clear D gene. This CDR3 comprises 11 residues. V gave up 3 bases and J gave up 1 base, with 3 bases separating them. The V gene's germline CDR1 is DFQATT and CDR2 SNEGSKA (reference sequence). Here the CDR3 DNA reads TGCAGTGCTAGCGAGAACACTGAAGCTTTCTTT. This sequence encodes CSASENTEAFF.

V usage is TRBV12-3 or TRBV12-4 and J usage is TRBJ2-7, with D possibly being TRBD1 (5 bases). The CDR3 runs to 12 residues. V was shortened by 6 bases and J by 6 bases, with 12 bases between the two germline ends. The DNA of the CDR3 is TGTGCCAGCAGCCAGGGTTTCGGCGAGCAGTACTTC. Its translation: CASSQGFGEQYF.